The TCR beta chain described here comes from a study of blood T cells in healthy people across ages. Whole-study findings and limits: More naive CD4+ cells and higher diversity were found in long-lived than in aged donors. Any changes in expanded clonotypes were possibly confounded, as donor CMV status remained unknown.

As to this clonotype: Antigen: not known.

Trimming at V came to 4 bases and at J to 0 bases, leaving 13 bases not matched to a gene. CDR3 length: 18 residues. The germline V gene has CDR1 MGHRA and CDR2 YSYEKL. The authors ran a second PCR of about 6 to 11 cycles using a sample-barcoded 5' primer and a J-beta primer mix. A template-switch adaptor with 12 random nucleotides tagged each cDNA molecule. Any given sample supplied a minimum of 2.5 million CDR3-containing paired-end reads. MiXCR, applied by TCRdb to the 5' RACE reads, yields one record per CDR3 protein. The repertoire holds 910,000 or so distinct CDR3 sequences, with 51% as singletons.

The receptor's source is a woman in her sixties in good health. The chain has TRBV4-1 and TRBJ2-7; 9 positions agree with TRBD2. The sample was blood. As DNA, the CDR3 is TGCGCCAGCAGCCTAGGGACTAGCAGCTATCTTTTCTCCTACGAGCAGTACTTC. It codes for CASSLGTSSYLFSYEQYF.